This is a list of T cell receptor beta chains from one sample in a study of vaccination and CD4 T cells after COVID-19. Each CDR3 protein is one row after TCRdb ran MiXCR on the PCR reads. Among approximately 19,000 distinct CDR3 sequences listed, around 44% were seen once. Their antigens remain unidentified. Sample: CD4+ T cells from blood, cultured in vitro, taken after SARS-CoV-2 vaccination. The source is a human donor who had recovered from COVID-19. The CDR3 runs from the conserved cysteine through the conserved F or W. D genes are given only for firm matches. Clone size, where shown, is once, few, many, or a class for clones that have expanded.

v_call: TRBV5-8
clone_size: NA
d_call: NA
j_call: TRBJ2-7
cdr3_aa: CASSSKGRSYEQYF
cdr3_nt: TGTGCCAGCAGCTCTAAAGGACGAAGCTACGAGCAGTACTTC

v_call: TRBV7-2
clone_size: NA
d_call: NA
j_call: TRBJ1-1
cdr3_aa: CASSLAPDTEAFF
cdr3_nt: TGTGCCAGCAGCTTAGCGCCGGACACTGAAGCTTTCTTT

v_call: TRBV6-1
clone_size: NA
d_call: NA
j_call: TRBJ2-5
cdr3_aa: CASSPNREETQYF
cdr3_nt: TGTGCCAGCAGCCCAAACAGAGAAGAGACCCAGTACTTC

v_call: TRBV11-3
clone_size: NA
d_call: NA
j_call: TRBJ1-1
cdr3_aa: CASGGRGRMNTEAFF
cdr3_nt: TGTGCCAGCGGGGGGAGGGGACGCATGAACACTGAAGCTTTCTTT

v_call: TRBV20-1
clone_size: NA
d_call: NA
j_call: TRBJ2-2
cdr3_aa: CSARDNTGELFF
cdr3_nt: TGCAGTGCTAGAGATAACACCGGGGAGCTGTTTTTT

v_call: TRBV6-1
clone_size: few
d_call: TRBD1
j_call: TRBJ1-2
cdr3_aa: CASSSLDRGPYGYTF
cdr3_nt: TGTGCCAGCAGCAGCCTGGACAGGGGACCCTATGGCTACACCTTC

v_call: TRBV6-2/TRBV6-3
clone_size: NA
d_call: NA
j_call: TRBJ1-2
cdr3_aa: CASSYGIAPLNYGYTF
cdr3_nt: TGTGCCAGCAGTTACGGGATAGCCCCGCTTAACTATGGCTACACCTTC

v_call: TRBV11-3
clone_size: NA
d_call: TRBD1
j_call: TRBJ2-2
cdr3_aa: CASSLTSGQVNTGELFF
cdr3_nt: TGTGCCAGCAGCCTAACCTCCGGACAGGTGAACACCGGGGAGCTGTTTTTT

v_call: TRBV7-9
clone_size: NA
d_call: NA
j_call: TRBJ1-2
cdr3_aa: CASSLLGDGGYTF
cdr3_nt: TGTGCCAGCAGCTTGCTGGGGGACGGAGGCTACACCTTC

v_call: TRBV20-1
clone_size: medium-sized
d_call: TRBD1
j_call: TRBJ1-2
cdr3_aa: CSAFQRTGAGGYTF
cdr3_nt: TGCAGTGCTTTCCAACGGACAGGGGCGGGGGGCTACACCTTC

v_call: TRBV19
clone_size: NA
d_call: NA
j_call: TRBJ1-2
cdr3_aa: CASSIQKSYGYTF
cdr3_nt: TGTGCCAGTAGTATACAGAAAAGTTATGGCTACACCTTC

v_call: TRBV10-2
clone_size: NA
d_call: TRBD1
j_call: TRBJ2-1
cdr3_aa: CASSESTGVNEQFF
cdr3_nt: TGCGCCAGCAGTGAGTCGACAGGGGTCAATGAGCAGTTCTTC

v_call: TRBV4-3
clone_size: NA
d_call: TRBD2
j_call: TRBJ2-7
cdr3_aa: CASSQATSGVYEQYF
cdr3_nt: TGCGCCAGCAGCCAAGCGACTAGCGGGGTTTACGAGCAGTACTTC

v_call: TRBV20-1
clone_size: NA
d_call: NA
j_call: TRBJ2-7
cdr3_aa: CSATRSYEQYF
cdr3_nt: TGCAGTGCTACCAGATCCTACGAGCAGTACTTC

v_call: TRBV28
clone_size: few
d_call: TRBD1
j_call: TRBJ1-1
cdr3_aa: CASSPLGQGVGTEAFF
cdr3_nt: TGTGCCAGCAGTCCGCTGGGACAGGGGGTTGGCACTGAAGCTTTCTTT

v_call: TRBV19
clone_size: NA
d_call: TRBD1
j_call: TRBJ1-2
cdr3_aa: CASSLPGQGESGYTF
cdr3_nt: TGTGCCAGTAGTTTGCCGGGACAGGGAGAAAGCGGCTACACCTTC

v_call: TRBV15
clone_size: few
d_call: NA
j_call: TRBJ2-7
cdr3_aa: CATSREYTSTYEQYF
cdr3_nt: TGTGCCACCAGCAGAGAGTACACTAGTACTTACGAGCAGTACTTC

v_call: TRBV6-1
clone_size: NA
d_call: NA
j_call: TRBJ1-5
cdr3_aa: CASSEALRDRYQPQHF
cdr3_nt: TGTGCCAGCAGTGAAGCGCTTCGTGACAGATATCAGCCCCAGCATTTT